The clone carrying this T cell receptor beta chain was seen once. This sample stems from a study of blood T cell repertoires in COVID-19. Assay: immunoSEQ multiplex PCR; the TCRdb copy retains only in-frame clones and omits some. The profile shows approximately 160,000 clones, approximately 82% of them singletons. This sequence originates from a woman aged 45-59 years in a cohort exposed to, infected with or recovered from COVID-19 (not recorded which). The sequenced material came from PBMCs or T cells enriched from blood (not recorded which).

The CDR3 sequence: CASSWEGETQYF. Written as DNA, the CDR3 is TGTGCCAGCAGCTGGGAGGGAGAGACCCAGTACTTC. The chain carries TRBV7-9 and TRBJ2-5, with 7 bases fitting TRBD2. The junction had 0 bases not matched to a gene; V was cut back by 4 bases and J by 4 bases. Germline assignment: CDR1 SEHNR and CDR2 FQNEAQ (reference sequence). The CDR3 extends over 12 amino acids.